Sequencing of this T cell receptor beta chain was carried out in a study of cytomegalovirus exposure and HLA in healthy donors (dated by TCRdb to 2017 to 2019). With respect to the entire study: An earlier analysis of approximately 600 of the donors reported about 250 Gb of sequence data and some 100 million unique TCR beta sequences from about 200 million T cells. Roughly 300 gigabases of sequencing data and tens of millions of unique TCR sequences were included in an early release covering 550 to 800 HLA-typed donors. Of the approximately 400 genotyped donors, approximately 81% were placed in the genetic ancestry cluster associated with self-reported Caucasian donors. The study aimed to test whether signatures of past pathogen exposure could be identified by cataloging public T cell receptors. The T cell repertoires of about 700 subjects were profiled by immunosequencing and related to cytomegalovirus serostatus. Along with the roughly 710-subject first cohort, a separate validation cohort of over a hundred different subjects was used. High-throughput TCR immunosequencing, statistical association of individual TCRs with disease status, and machine learning were combined to predict cytomegalovirus infection status. In a later analysis, previously published TCR beta repertoires from fewer than 750 donors were re-analyzed and high-resolution HLA genotyping was added so that TCR occurrence patterns could be studied. The later analysis used no new phenotypic data to find candidate immune exposures, relying instead on TCR beta sequences and their occurrence across donors. In an earlier analysis of roughly 580 of the donors, high-throughput TCR beta sequencing was used to judge whether each TCR beta V gene segment behaved as functional or pseudogenic. Donor age, sex, ethnicity and CMV serostatus were compiled alongside the repertoire data. A later genetic analysis used genome-wide SNP genotypes for about 55% of the 666 donors, treating that subset as a discovery cohort. All discovery cohort repertoires had been generated using a single sequencing platform. Both class I and class II loci were covered by HLA typing, at four-digit resolution. Typing coverage differed by locus: A, B, C, DRB1 and DQB1 were typed in roughly 620-630 donors, DQA1 in 522, DPA1 in some 600, and DPB1 in roughly 470. A few DR-DQ haplotypes were handled as single units for association and clustering because linkage in the cohort was strong. Across approximately 400 genotyped donors of the cohort, an average of roughly 200,000 unique TCR beta nucleotide sequences per donor were sequenced, and 15% to 20% of those sequences were non-productive. Findings and caveats that apply to the study as a whole: Some IMGT-functional V segments, including TRBV6-2 and TRBV6-3, could not be told apart with the 87-base-pair reads, so those segments were excluded. A total of fewer than 200 TCR beta chains were listed by the study as associated with cytomegalovirus. A later analysis found that TCR association rates varied across HLA loci, with DRB1 alleles showing the most associated TCRs and HLA-C alleles the fewest. An association between a missense DCLRE1C variant and V-gene and J-gene trimming of TCR beta chains was found in a later genetic analysis and replicated in an independent cohort. The authors suggested that the approach could potentially be extended to other disease states and immunological phenotypes. This cohort had only TCR beta chains sequenced, and the lack of alpha or paired-chain data limited which features could be detected. A cluster of highly shared sequence variants was judged likely to represent a technical artifact of the sequencing pipeline. Most TCR sequences were seen in very few donors, while some public TCRs were found in many individuals. According to a later analysis, parvovirus B19, influenza, CMV and Epstein-Barr virus appeared linked to several top co-occurrence clusters. Because HLA typing was missing for some donors at each locus, association tests included only the typed subset. A further reported finding was that TCR beta sequences accurately predicted the HLA-A and HLA-B alleles for most subjects in the first cohort. Because counts were too low, about 18 rarely observed V segments, including chromosome 9 orphons, were left out of the earlier analysis of a few hundred of the donors. Cytomegalovirus status was reported to be diagnosed by the classifier with high specificity and sensitivity in both the original and validation cohorts. In a later analysis, HLA-associated TCR beta chains showed more clonal expansion and lower generation probabilities than non-associated chains that were equally common. The only immune exposure information available for the cohort was CMV serostatus. In an earlier analysis of a few hundred of the donors, most TCR beta V segments were observed in productive rearrangements about 87% or about 30% of the time, broadly matching IMGT annotations. Linkage disequilibrium might explain the correlated functional status among segregating V segments, but an unknown experimental factor could not be excluded. Assigning TCR associations to individual alleles was difficult when HLA alleles, especially DR and DQ, strongly co-occurred. According to a later analysis, most CMV-associated TCR beta chains appeared to be HLA-restricted, and the HLA associations seemed to be driven largely by CMV exposure. At a false discovery rate of 0.05, a later analysis linked roughly 17,000 TCR beta sequences to specific HLA alleles. According to a later genetic analysis, donors in an Asian-associated ancestry cluster had fewer N-insertions in productive TCRs than the approximately 670-donor mean. In vitro tests confirmed that a few of the cytomegalovirus-associated TCR beta chains recognize cytomegalovirus antigens. Sequencing depth was assumed to be roughly uniform across donors in the presence/absence analyses, though that assumption may not hold.

A remark on this clone: This clone's antigen is unknown. No quality values exist for individual bases; no much larger clone is one base distant.

The cohort was made up of roughly 670 healthy bone marrow donors. All cohort members were sampled while nominally healthy, although unrecorded immune exposures were likely present. The donor tested CMV seropositive and was one of the 289 seropositive cohort members. A peripheral blood sample was collected from each donor, and TCR beta sequencing was performed on peripheral blood mononuclear cells. The Qiagen DNeasy Blood Extraction Kit was used to extract genomic DNA from the blood cell samples. V loses 1 base, J loses 3 bases, and the germline ends lie 4 bases apart. Based on the germline V gene (reference sequence), the CDR1 and CDR2 sequences are MNHEY and SMNVEV. The CDR3 runs 12 amino acids, cysteine and phenylalanine included. Just the 36-base CDR3 DNA is kept, in frame starting at base 1. The library relied on the immunoSEQ multiplex PCR assay. For the multiplex PCR, a mixture combining 60 forward primers for TCR Vbeta segments and 13 reverse primers for TCR Jbeta segments was used. The CDR3 region of rearranged TCR beta genes was amplified from genomic DNA with a multiplex PCR assay. The amplified TCR beta libraries were sequenced on the Illumina HiSeq System as 87-base-pair reads. For the original study's pipeline: In a later analysis, some 80 million unique TCR beta chains were counted across the approximately 670 repertoires, and about 10 million of these chains were shared by at least two donors. A nearest-neighbor algorithm error-corrected the raw reads and collapsed the reads into unique sequences, merging closely related sequences to remove PCR and sequencing errors. CDR3 sequences were aligned to IMGT reference sequences to assign V, D and J gene segments. For a sequence to be retained, a match of at least six nucleotides was required to both a V gene segment and a J gene segment. Rearrangements were classified as productive when the CDR3 lacked stop codons and remained in frame with V and J, and all other rearrangements were classified as non-productive. Following IMGT convention, CDR3 was defined as the stretch from the second conserved V-encoded cysteine to the conserved J-encoded phenylalanine. In an earlier analysis of just under 600 of the donors, sequences lacking an unambiguous match to a single V gene segment were excluded. In an earlier analysis of a few hundred of the donors, V segments were called functional above 56.7% productive rearrangements and were called segregating when the between-donor standard deviation exceeded 5%. A statistical classification framework was developed to diagnose cytomegalovirus status using the catalog of TCR beta chain sequences. In a later analysis, TCR nucleotide sequences were compared against IMGT/GENE-DB human TR gene sequences so that V and J genes could be assigned. Using the TCRdist pipeline, a later analysis assigned CDR3 sequences along with most-parsimonious VDJ recombination scenarios. In a later analysis, each TCR beta chain was defined by its CDR3 amino acid sequence together with its V-gene family, and reads lacking a unique V-gene family were excluded. In a later analysis, approximately 590 highly shared, low-generation-probability nucleotide sequences were removed to address suspected cross-contamination and a sequencing artifact. For each public chain, a later analysis derived a clonal expansion index from normalized ranks of inferred template counts within each repertoire. In a later analysis, generation probabilities were computed using a VDJ recombination model fitted to out-of-frame rearrangements, and the results were checked against IGoR. In a later analysis, TCR-TCR, TCR-HLA and TCR-CMV co-occurrence was scored with hypergeometric tests, and a repertoire-size bias correction was applied to TCR pairs. In a later analysis, false discovery rates were estimated by permuting HLA or CMV assignments 20 times. A later analysis grouped co-occurring TCRs with DBSCAN, adding TCRdist sequence similarity when clustering within HLA-allele-positive subsets. Repertoires with fewer than 30,000 or more than 120,000 public chains were left out of co-occurrence clustering, as were five repertoires with anomalous nucleotide sharing. TCRdb carries this immuneACCESS record with in-frame sequences only. Its versions omit some clonotypes, under half of them owing to an unresolved V gene in the studies checked, with the rest unexplained. That table furnishes V, J and clone size, whereas the DNA furnished D and trimming. The sample yields around 210,000 clones; roughly 77% were counted once. The top ten constitute approximately 0.4% of the sample.

The TCR comes from a male donor in good health and CMV-seropositive. The sample consisted of PBMCs. The chain employs TRBV27 and TRBJ2-7, with the D gene uncertain. In nucleotide form, the sequence is TGTGCCAGCAGTTTATTCCTCTACGAGCAGTACTTC. Its coded protein is CASSLFLYEQYF.